This T cell receptor (beta chain) was observed in a study of blood T cell repertoires in COVID-19. The data were produced by immunoSEQ multiplex PCR, yet TCRdb's version contains in-frame clones alone and is incomplete. The table has tens of thousands of clones, 65% to 85% seen once. This CDR3 spans 16 amino acids. CDR1 is SGHNT, CDR2 YYREEE, per germline (reference sequence). J gave up 4 bases and V 1 base, and 10 bases lay outside the gene matches. The receptor comes from a man in his forties with acute or convalescent COVID-19. This chain links TRBV5-4 with TRBJ1-2, with 7 bases fitting TRBD1. Sequencing used peripheral blood. The CDR3 sequence is CASSLSFTGQSYGYTF. The CDR3 DNA reads as TGTGCCAGCAGCTTGTCCTTTACGGGACAGAGCTATGGCTACACCTTC.